This T cell receptor beta chain was found in a study of human T cells and chemical hapten exposure. Study-wide results and caveats: Versus controls, expanded TCRs had significantly more large CDR3 similarity clusters.

Time point specified: patch test 2, 6 weeks after DPC sensitization. Treatment given: therapeutic diphenylcyclopropenone sensitization with weekly scalp DPC. The starting material, unfractionated whole blood, was used for total RNA extraction. Germline V gives CDR1 DFQATT, CDR2 SNEGSKA (reference sequence). V dropped 0 bases and J dropped 10 bases, with 17 bases sitting between them. The CDR3 covers 14 residues. This clonotype was seen a handful of times. What it binds is unknown. Unique molecular identifiers were linked by the library to individual cDNA molecules. From the RACE reads, TCRdb called clonotypes with MiXCR, one entry per CDR3 protein. The sample shows approximately 84,000 distinct CDR3 sequences, around 10% of them seen only once.

The source was whole blood, collected in connection with sensitization to the hapten diphenylcyclopropenone (DPC). The sequence derives from a young man with alopecia areata. Some clones in this sample may be carry-over from other donors' samples. The V call is TRBV20-1, the J call TRBJ2-3, with D unresolved. As DNA, the CDR3 is TGCAGTGCTAGAGATCCGGGTGGACCGAAGGCGCAGTATTTT. As protein: CSARDPGGPKAQYF.